This TCR beta chain was sequenced in a study of early T cells in non-severe SARS-CoV-2 infection. Using its own MiXCR run on the 5' RACE reads, TCRdb lists one record per CDR3 protein. This table has 20,000 to 25,000 distinct CDR3 sequences, about 5% appearing once. In this sample, this clonotype turned up many times. Its ends do not fully match the called genes, so a read error is possible. CDR1 and CDR2 (germline): MRHNA, SNTAGT. There are 12 residues in the CDR3. Material: whole blood. This sequence joins TRBV6-4 and TRBJ1-1; D is ambiguous. This TCR came from an adult who was a healthcare worker with PCR-confirmed SARS-CoV-2 infection or an uninfected control (not recorded which). The DNA for the CDR3 is TGTGCCAGCAGTGACTCTGGCACGACCCAAACCTTT. Its protein product is CASSDSGTTQTF.